This T cell receptor (beta chain) was sequenced for a study of shared clonotypes between healthy human individuals. Regarding this clone: The same CDR3 is also encoded by other DNA sequences in this sample.

V lost 5 bases, J lost 2 bases, and 9 bases lay in between. Germline values: CDR1 SGHRS, CDR2 YFSETQ. The CDR3 totals 13 residues. Deep-level settings were used for running the assay. Clones were read by immunoSEQ multiplex PCR, and TCRdb kept only the in-frame ones, dropping some. Of just over 2,000,000 clones in the sample, 85% to 95% were seen once. The sample comprised naive CD4+ T cells sorted from blood. Specified subset: CD45RA+ positively selected. The V gene is TRBV5-1, the J gene TRBJ2-3; D remains ambiguous. This sequence was found in a man in his late teens or twenties in good health. The CDR3 coding sequence is TGCGCCAGCAGACGGTCTTTCACAGATACGCAGTATTTT. It codes for CASRRSFTDTQYF.